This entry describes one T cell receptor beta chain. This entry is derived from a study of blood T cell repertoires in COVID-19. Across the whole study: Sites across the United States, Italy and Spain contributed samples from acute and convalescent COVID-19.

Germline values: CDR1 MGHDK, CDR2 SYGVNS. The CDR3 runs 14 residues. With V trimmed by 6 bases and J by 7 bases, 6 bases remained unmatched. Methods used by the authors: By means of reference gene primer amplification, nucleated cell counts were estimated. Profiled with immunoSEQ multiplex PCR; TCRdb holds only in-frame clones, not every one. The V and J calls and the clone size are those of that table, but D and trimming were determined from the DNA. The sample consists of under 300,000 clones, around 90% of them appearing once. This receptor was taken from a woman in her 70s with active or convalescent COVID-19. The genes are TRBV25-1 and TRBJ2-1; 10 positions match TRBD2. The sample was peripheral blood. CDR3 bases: TGTGCCAGCAGGGCGAGCGGGGGGGCTAATGAGCAGTTCTTC. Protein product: CASRASGGANEQFF.